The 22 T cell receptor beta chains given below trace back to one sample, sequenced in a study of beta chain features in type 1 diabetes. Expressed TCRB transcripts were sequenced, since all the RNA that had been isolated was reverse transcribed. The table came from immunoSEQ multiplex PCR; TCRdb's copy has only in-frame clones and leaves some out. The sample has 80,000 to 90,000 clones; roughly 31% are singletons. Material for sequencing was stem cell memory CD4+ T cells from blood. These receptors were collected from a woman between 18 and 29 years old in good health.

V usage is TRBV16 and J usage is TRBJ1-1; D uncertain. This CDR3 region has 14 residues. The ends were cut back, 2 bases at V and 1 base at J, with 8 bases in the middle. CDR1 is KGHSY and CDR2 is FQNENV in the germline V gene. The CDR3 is CASSQDRGNTEAFF. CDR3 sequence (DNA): TGTGCCAGCAGCCAAGACCGGGGGAACACTGAAGCTTTCTTT.

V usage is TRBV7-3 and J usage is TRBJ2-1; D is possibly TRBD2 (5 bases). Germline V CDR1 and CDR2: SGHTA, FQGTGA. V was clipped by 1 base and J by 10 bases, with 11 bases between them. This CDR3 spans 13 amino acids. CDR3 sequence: CASSLMPSREQFF. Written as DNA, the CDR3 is TGTGCCAGCAGCTTAATGCCTAGCCGCGAGCAGTTCTTC.

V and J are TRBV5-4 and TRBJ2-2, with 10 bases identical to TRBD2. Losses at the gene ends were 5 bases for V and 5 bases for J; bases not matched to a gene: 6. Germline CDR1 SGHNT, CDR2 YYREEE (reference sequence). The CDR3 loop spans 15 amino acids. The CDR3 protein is CASRFASGGTGELFF. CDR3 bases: TGTGCCAGCAGATTTGCTAGCGGGGGTACCGGGGAGCTGTTTTTT.

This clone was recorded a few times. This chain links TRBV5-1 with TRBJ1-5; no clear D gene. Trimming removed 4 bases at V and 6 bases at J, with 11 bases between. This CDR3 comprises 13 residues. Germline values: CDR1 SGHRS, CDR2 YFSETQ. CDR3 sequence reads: CASSRRIGQPQHF. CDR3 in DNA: TGCGCCAGCAGCAGGCGGATTGGTCAGCCCCAGCATTTT.

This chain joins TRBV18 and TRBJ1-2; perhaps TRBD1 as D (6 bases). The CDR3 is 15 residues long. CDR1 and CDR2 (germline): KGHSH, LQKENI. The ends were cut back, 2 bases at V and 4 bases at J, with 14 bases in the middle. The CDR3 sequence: CASSPEIRQAYGYTF. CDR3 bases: TGTGCCAGCTCACCAGAAATCCGACAGGCCTATGGCTACACCTTC.

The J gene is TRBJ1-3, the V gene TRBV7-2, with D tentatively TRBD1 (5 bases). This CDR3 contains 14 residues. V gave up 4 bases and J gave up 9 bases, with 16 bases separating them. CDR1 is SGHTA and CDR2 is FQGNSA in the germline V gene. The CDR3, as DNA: TGTGCCAGCAGCTCCCCAAGGAGGGGTAGCACCATATATTTT. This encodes CASSSPRRGSTIYF.

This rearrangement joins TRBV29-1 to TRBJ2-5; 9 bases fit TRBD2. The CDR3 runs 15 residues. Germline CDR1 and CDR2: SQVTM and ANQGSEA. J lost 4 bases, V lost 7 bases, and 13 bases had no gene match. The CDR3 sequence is CSAHDSGGPGETQYF. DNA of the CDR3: TGCAGCGCCCATGACAGCGGGGGGCCGGGAGAGACCCAGTACTTC.

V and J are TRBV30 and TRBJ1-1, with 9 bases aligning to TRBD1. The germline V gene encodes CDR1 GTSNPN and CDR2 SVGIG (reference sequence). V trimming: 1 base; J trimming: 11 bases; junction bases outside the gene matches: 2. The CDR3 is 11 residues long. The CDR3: CAWSDRGQAFF. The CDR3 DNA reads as TGTGCCTGGAGTGACAGGGGGCAGGCTTTCTTT.

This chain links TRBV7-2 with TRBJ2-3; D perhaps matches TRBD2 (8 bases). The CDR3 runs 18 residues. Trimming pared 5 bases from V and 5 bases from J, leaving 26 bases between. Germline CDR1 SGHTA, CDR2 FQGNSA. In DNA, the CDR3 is TGTGCCAGCAGCCCTAGGGGGCGTGCGGGGGGTCAACGAGATACGCAGTATTTT. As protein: CASSPRGRAGGQRDTQYF.

The CDR3 DNA reads TGTGCCAGCAGAGACACAGGAGATACGCAGTATTTT. As protein: CASRDTGDTQYF. The gene calls are TRBV6-6 and TRBJ2-3; tentatively, D is TRBD1 (5 bases). Trimming took off 6 bases at V and 5 bases at J, with 9 bases between the two ends. The germline V gene encodes CDR1 MNHNY and CDR2 SVGAGI (reference sequence). This CDR3 is 12 amino acids long.

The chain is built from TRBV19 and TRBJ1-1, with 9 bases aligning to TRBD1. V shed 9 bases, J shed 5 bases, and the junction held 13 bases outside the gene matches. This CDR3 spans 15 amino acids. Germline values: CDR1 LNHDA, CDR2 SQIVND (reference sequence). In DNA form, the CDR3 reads TGTGCCAGCCCAGACAGGGGGTGTCCGGGAACTGAAGCTTTCTTT. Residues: CASPDRGCPGTEAFF.

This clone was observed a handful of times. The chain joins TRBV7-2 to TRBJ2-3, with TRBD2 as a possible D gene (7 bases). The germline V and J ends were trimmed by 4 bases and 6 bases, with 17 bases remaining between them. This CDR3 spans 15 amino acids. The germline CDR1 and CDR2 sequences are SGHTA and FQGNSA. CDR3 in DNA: TGTGCCAGCAGCTCCCAAAGGGGGGGAGGCGATACGCAGTATTTT. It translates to CASSSQRGGGDTQYF.

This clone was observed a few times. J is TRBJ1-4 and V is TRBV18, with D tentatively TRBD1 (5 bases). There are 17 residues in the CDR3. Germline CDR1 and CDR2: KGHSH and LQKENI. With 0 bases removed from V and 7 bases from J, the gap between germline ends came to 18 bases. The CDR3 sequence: CASSPPQGGSRGEKLFF. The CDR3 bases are TGTGCCAGCTCACCACCGCAGGGCGGCAGTCGCGGTGAAAAACTGTTTTTT.

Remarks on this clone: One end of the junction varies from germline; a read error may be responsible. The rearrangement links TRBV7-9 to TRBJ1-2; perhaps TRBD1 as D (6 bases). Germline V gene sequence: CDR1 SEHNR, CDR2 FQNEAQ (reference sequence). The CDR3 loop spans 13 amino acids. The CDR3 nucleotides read TGTGCCAGCAGCCTGGACAGCAACTATGGCCACACCTTC. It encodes CASSLDSNYGHTF.

The CDR3 DNA reads TGTGCCAGCAGCTTAGCCCTGGGGGGGAGACTAGCAGACTACAATGAGCAGTTCTTC. This codes for CASSLALGGRLADYNEQFF. The chain has TRBV7-2 and TRBJ2-1; 7 positions match TRBD2. This CDR3 comprises 19 residues. V was pared by 0 bases and J by 3 bases, with 14 bases of the junction left unmatched. Germline CDR1 reads SGHTA; CDR2 reads FQGNSA. Filled out from reference TRBV7-2 and TRBJ2-1, the complete variable domain reads GAGVSQSPSNKVTEKGKDVELRCDPISGHTALYWYRQSLGQGLEFLIYFQGNSAPDKSGLPSDRFSAERTGGSVSTLTIQRTQQEDSAVYLCASSLALGGRLADYNEQFFGPGTRLTVL.

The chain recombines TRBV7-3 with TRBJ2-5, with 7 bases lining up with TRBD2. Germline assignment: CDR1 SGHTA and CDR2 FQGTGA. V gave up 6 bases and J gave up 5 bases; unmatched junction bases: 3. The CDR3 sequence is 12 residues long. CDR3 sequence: CASSGGGETQYF. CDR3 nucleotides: TGTGCCAGCAGTGGGGGAGGGGAGACCCAGTACTTC.

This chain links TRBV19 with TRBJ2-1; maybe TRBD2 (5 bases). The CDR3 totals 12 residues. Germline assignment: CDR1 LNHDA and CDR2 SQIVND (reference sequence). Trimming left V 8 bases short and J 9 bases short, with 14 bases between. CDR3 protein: CASGSPGSEQFF. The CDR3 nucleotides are TGTGCCAGTGGGAGTCCTGGCAGTGAGCAGTTCTTC.

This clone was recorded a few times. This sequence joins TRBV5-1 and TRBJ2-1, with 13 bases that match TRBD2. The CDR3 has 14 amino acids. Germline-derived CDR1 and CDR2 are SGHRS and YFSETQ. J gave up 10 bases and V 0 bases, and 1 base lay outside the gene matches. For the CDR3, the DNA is TGCGCCAGCAGCTTGGTACTAGCGGGAGGGGAGCAGTTCTTC. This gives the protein CASSLVLAGGEQFF.

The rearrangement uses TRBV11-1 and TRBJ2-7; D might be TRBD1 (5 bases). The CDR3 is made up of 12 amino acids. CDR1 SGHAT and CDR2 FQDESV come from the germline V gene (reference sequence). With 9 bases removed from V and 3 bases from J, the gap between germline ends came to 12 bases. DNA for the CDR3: TGTGCCAGTACGTCCCAGGGCTACGAGCAGTACTTC. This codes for CASTSQGYEQYF.

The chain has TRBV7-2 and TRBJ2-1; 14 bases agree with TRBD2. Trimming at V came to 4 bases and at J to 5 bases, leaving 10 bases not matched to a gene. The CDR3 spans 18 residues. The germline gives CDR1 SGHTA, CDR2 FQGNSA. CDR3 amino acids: CASSSTGTSGSLNNEQFF. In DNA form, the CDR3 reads TGTGCCAGCAGCTCAACCGGGACTAGCGGGAGTCTGAACAATGAGCAGTTCTTC.

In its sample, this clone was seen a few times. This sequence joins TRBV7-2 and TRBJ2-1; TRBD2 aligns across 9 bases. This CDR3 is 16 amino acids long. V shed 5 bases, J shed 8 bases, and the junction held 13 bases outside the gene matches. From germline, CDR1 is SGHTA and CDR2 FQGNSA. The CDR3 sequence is CASSQRGGTSLDEQFF. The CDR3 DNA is TGTGCCAGCAGCCAAAGAGGTGGGACTAGCTTGGATGAGCAGTTCTTC.

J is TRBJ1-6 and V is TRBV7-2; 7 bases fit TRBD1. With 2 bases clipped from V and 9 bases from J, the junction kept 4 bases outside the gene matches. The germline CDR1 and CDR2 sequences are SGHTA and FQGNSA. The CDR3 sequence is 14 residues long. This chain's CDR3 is CASSLTSGGSPLHF. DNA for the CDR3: TGTGCCAGCAGCTTAACGTCAGGGGGTTCACCCCTCCACTTT.